This TCR beta chain derives from a study of persistence of HIV-infected CD4 T cells. Whole-study findings and limits: TCRbeta richness was lower in CMV- and Gag-responding cells than in anti-CD3/anti-CD28-responding cells.

Sequencing used immunoSEQ version 4 in survey mode. Method: immunoSEQ multiplex PCR; TCRdb's copy keeps in-frame clones and lacks some. Of tens of thousands of clones listed, about four fifths are singletons. The stimulus was lysate of CMV-infected fibroblasts, about 10 ug/mL. CD40L-negative CD69-negative CD45RO-high memory CD4+ T cells were sorted as populations depleted of antigen-responding cells. Suppressive ART was started during chronic HIV-1 infection in these adults. Stimulated PBMCs had first been depleted of CD8+ T cells. This CDR3 spans 11 amino acids. V was trimmed by 5 bases and J by 9 bases, leaving 11 bases between them. Germline V CDR1 and CDR2: DFQATT, SNEGSKA (reference sequence). About this clone: Antigen unknown.

Sequenced material: CD4+ T cells sorted from PBMCs after roughly 17-hour stimulation, taken from a patient who received antiretroviral therapy. The V gene is TRBV20-1, the J gene TRBJ1-3; no clear D. This receptor was obtained from an adult woman with HIV who was CMV-seropositive. The CDR3 region has the DNA TGCAGTGCTTTCATGGACGGCACCATATATTTT. It encodes CSAFMDGTIYF.